The rows below give T cell receptor beta chains drawn from one sample of a study of CD8 T cells in ankylosing spondylitis. TCRdb re-called the 5' RACE reads through MiXCR, storing one row per CDR3 protein. This table has 190,000 or so distinct CDR3 sequences, around 13% appearing once. Specimen: blood, either unsorted or a sorted T cell fraction (not recorded which). These TCRs come from a male donor with ankylosing spondylitis or in good health (not recorded which). CDR3s include the opening cysteine and the closing phenylalanine or tryptophan. The D gene is left open where the match is weak. The size field is filled for only some rows; it gives once, few, many or a size class.

J	D	size	V	CDR3	DNA
TRBJ2-7	-	-	TRBV10-1	CASSEVEGGYEQYF	TGCGCCAGCAGTGAGGTGGAAGGGGGCTACGAGCAGTACTTC
TRBJ2-7	-	many	TRBV7-9	CASSSANLEVTYYEQYF	TGTGCCAGCAGCTCGGCAAATTTGGAAGTAACCTACTACGAGCAGTACTTC
TRBJ2-1	TRBD2	-	TRBV3-1	CASSQYPSGGYNEQFF	TGTGCCAGCAGCCAATATCCCAGCGGGGGGTACAATGAGCAGTTCTTC
TRBJ2-7	TRBD2	few	TRBV4-2	CASSQEAAGPYEQYF	TGTGCCAGCAGCCAAGAGGCAGCGGGACCCTACGAGCAGTACTTC
TRBJ2-4	-	-	TRBV7-9	CASSPSGRGGIHYF	TGTGCCAGCAGCCCAAGCGGAAGAGGCGGCATTCACTACTTC
TRBJ2-1	-	few	TRBV4-1	CASSQVGGTAWQFF	TGCGCCAGCAGCCAAGTCGGCGGCACCGCTTGGCAGTTCTTC
TRBJ2-7	-	few	TRBV6-5	CASSPGHSEQYF	TGTGCCAGCAGCCCAGGACATTCCGAGCAGTACTTC
TRBJ1-5	TRBD1	few	TRBV5-1	CASSPGQGEFNQPQHF	TGCGCCAGCAGCCCTGGACAGGGGGAATTCAATCAGCCCCAGCATTTT
TRBJ1-4	-	-	TRBV2	CASKERQGEKLFF	TGTGCCAGCAAAGAGAGGCAGGGGGAAAAACTGTTTTTT
TRBJ1-1	-	many	TRBV6-5	CASSYSISTEAFF	TGTGCCAGCAGTTACTCGATAAGCACTGAAGCTTTCTTT
TRBJ2-3	TRBD2	many	TRBV20-1	CSARGLAGGRDTQYF	TGCAGTGCTAGAGGTCTAGCGGGGGGTCGCGATACGCAGTATTTT
TRBJ2-1	-	few	TRBV5-1	CASSFQSEQFF	TGCGCCAGCAGCTTTCAGTCTGAGCAGTTCTTC
TRBJ2-3	-	few	TRBV5-1	CASGPVTTDTQYF	TGCGCCAGCGGCCCGGTGACCACAGATACGCAGTATTTT